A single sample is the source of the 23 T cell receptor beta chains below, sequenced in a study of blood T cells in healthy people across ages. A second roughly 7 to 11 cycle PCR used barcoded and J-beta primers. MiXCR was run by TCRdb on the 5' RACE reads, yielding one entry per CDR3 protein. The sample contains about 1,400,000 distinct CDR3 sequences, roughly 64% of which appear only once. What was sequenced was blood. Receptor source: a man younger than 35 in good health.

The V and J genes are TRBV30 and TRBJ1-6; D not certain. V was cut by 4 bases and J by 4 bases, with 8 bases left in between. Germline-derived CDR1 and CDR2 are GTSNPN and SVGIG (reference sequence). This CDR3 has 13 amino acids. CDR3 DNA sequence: TGTGCCTGGATGGGAGAGTATAATTCACCCCTCCACTTT. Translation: CAWMGEYNSPLHF.

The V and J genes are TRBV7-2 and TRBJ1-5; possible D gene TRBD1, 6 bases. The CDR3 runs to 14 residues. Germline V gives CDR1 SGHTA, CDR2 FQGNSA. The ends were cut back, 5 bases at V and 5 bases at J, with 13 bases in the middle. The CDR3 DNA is TGTGCCAGCAGCACAGGACAGACTCATCAGCCCCAGCATTTT. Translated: CASSTGQTHQPQHF.

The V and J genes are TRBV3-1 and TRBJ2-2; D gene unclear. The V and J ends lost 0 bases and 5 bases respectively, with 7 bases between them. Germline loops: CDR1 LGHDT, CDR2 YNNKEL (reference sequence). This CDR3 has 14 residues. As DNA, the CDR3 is TGTGCCAGCAGCCAAGATTCTGCAACCGGGGAGCTGTTTTTT. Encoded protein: CASSQDSATGELFF.

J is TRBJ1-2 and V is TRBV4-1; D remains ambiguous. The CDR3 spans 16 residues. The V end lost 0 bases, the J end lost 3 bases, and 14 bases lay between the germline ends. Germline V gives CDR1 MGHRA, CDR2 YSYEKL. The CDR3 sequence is CASSQEVSGQDYGYTF. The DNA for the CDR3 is TGCGCCAGCAGCCAAGAGGTTTCAGGTCAGGACTATGGCTACACCTTC.

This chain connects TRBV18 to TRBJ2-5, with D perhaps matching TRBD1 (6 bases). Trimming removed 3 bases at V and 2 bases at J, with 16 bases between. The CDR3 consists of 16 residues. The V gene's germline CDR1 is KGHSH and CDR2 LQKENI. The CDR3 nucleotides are TGTGCCAGCTCACCTCAAGACAGGAGGACTCAAGAGACCCAGTACTTC. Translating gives CASSPQDRRTQETQYF. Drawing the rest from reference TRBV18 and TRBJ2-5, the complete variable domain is NAGVMQNPRHLVRRRGQEARLRCSPMKGHSHVYWYRQLPEEGLKFMVYLQKENIIDESGMPKERFSAEFPKEGPSILRIQQVVRGDSAAYFCASSPQDRRTQETQYFGPGTRLLVL.

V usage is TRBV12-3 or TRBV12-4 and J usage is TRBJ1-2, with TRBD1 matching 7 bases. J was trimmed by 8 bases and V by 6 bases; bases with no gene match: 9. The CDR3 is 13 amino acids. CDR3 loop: CASRMTGLAGYTF. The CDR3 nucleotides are TGTGCCAGCAGGATGACAGGGTTGGCCGGCTACACCTTC.

CDR3 protein: CASSPLAGIETQYF. The CDR3 DNA reads TGTGCCAGCAGTCCACTAGCGGGAATCGAGACCCAGTACTTC. This rearrangement joins TRBV11-2 to TRBJ2-7; 10 nucleotides line up with TRBD2. The J call is uncertain, as TRBJ2-5 better fits the DNA end. The germline V gene has CDR1 SGHAT and CDR2 FQNNGV. The CDR3 consists of 14 residues.

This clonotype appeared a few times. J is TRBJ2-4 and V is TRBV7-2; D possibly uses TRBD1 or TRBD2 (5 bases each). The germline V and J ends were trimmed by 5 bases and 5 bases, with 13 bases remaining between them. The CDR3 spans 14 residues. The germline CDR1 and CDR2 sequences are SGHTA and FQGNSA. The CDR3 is CASSGDAGENIQYF. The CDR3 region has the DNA TGTGCCAGCAGCGGGGACGCTGGGGAAAACATTCAGTACTTC. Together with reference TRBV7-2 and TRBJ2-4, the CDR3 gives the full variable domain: GAGVSQSPSNKVTEKGKDVELRCDPISGHTALYWYRQSLGQGLEFLIYFQGNSAPDKSGLPSDRFSAERTGGSVSTLTIQRTQQEDSAVYLCASSGDAGENIQYFGAGTRLSVL.

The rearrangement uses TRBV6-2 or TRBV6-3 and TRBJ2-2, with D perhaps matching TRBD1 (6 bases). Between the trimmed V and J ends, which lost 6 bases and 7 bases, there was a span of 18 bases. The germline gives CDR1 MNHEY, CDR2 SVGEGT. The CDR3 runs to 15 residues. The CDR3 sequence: CASSRTDSGLGELFF. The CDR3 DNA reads TGTGCCAGCAGCAGGACAGACAGTGGACTCGGGGAGCTGTTTTTT.

CDR3 region: CASSEIPEPYEQYF. The CDR3 DNA is TGCGCCAGCAGTGAAATTCCCGAGCCCTACGAGCAGTACTTC. This rearrangement joins TRBV10-1 to TRBJ2-7; D call uncertain. This CDR3 has 14 amino acids. CDR1 and CDR2 (germline): WNHNN, SYGVQD (reference sequence). V was trimmed by 3 bases and J by 2 bases, leaving 11 bases between them.

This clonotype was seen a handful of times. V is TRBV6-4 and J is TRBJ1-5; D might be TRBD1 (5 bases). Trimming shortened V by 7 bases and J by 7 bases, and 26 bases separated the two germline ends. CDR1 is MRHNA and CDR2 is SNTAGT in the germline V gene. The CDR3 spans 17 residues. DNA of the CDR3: TGTGCCAGCAAAAAATCTCCCGCAGGGTGTAGGAGACAGCCCCAGCATTTT. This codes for CASKKSPAGCRRQPQHF.

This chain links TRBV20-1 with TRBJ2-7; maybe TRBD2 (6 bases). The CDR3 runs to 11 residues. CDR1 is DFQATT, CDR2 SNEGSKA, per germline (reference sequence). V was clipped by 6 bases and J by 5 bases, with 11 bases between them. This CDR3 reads CSAPGEDEQYF. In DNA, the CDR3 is TGCAGTGCCCCGGGAGAGGACGAGCAGTACTTC.

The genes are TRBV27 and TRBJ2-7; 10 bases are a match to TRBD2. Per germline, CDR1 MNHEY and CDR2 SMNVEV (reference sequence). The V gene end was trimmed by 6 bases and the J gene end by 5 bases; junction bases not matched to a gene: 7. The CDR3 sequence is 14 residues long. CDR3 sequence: CASSFSGRSHEQYF. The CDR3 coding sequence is TGTGCCAGCAGCTTTAGCGGGAGGAGTCACGAGCAGTACTTC.

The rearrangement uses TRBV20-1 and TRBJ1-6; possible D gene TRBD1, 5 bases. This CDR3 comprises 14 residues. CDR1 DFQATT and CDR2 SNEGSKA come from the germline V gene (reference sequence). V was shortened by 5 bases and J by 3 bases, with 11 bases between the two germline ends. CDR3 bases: TGCAGTGCTTCCGGGACGGACTATAATTCACCCCTCCACTTT. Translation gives CSASGTDYNSPLHF.

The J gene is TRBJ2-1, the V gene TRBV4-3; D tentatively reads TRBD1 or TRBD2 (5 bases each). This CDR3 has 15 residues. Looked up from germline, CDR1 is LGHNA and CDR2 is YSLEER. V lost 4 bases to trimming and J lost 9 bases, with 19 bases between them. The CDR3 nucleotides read TGCGCCAGCAGCCGGAACGGGGACGGGCAGGGTGAGCAGTTCTTC. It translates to CASSRNGDGQGEQFF.

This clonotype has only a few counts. DNA of the CDR3: TGTGCCAGCAGCAGTTTACTAGCGGGCGAGCAGTACTTC. This codes for CASSSLLAGEQYF. The V and J genes are TRBV5-5 and TRBJ2-7; TRBD2 aligns across 9 bases. The CDR3 has 13 amino acids. Trimming cost V 4 bases and J 6 bases; bases outside gene matches: 5. Germline V CDR1 and CDR2: SGHKS, YYEKEE (reference sequence). The variable domain in full, completed from reference TRBV5-5 and TRBJ2-7, reads DAGVTQSPTHLIKTRGQQVTLRCSPISGHKSVSWYQQVLGQGPQFIFQYYEKEERGRGNFPDRFSARQFPNYSSELNVNALLLGDSALYLCASSSLLAGEQYFGPGTRLTVT.

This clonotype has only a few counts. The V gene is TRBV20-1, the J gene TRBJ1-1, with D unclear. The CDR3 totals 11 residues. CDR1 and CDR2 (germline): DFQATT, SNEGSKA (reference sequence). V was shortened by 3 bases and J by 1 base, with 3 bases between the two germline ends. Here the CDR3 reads CSARRNTEAFF. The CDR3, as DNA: TGCAGTGCTAGGCGGAACACTGAAGCTTTCTTT.

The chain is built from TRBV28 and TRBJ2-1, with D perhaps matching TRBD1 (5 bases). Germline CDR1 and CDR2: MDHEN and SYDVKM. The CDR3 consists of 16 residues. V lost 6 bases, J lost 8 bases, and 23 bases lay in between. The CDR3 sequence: CASSYTGLRGLYEQFF. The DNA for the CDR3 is TGTGCCAGCAGCTATACGGGCCTAAGGGGCCTGTATGAGCAGTTCTTC.

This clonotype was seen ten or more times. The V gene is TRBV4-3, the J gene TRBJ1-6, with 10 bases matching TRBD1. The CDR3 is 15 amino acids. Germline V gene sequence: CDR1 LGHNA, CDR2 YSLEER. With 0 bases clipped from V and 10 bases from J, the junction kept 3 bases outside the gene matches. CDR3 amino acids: CASSQETGGGSPLHF. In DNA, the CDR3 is TGCGCCAGCAGCCAAGAGACAGGGGGCGGCTCACCCCTCCACTTT.

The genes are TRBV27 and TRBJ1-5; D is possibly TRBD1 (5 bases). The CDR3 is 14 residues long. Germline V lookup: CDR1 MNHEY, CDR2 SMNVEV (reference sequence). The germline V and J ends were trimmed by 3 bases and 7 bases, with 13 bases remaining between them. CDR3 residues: CASSFGRGEQPQHF. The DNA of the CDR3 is TGTGCCAGCAGTTTTGGGAGGGGAGAACAGCCCCAGCATTTT.

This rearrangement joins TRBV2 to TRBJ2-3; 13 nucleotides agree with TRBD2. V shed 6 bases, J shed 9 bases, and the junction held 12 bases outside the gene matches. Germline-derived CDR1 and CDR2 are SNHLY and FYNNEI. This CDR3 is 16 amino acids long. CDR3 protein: CASSTPLAGGERTQYF. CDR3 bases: TGTGCCAGCAGCACACCACTAGCGGGGGGGGAGAGGACGCAGTATTTT.

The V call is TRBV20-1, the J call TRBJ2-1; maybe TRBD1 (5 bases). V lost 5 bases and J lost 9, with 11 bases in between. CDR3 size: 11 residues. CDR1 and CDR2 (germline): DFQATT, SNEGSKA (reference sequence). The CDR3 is CSAFLGAEQFF. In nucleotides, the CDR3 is TGCAGTGCTTTCCTAGGGGCTGAGCAGTTCTTC.

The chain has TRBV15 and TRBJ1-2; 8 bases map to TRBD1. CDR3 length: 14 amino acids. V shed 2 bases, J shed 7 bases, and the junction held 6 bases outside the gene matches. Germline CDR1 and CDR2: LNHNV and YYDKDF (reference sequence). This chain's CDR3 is CATSRRTGSVGYTF. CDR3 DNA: TGTGCCACCAGCAGAAGGACAGGGAGTGTTGGCTACACCTTC.